This TCR beta chain was identified during a study of blood T cell repertoires in COVID-19. Original data processing: Nucleated cell number was recorded as an estimate derived from reference gene primer amplification. Here immunoSEQ multiplex PCR was the method, and the copy in TCRdb shows in-frame clones only, minus some. The V and J calls and clone size come from that table; D and trimming were worked out from the DNA. The sample holds 120,000 to 150,000 clones; approximately 88% are singletons and the top ten take 4.5% to 5.5%. Participant-given clinical history determined each cohort assignment. Germline lookup yields CDR1 SGDLS and CDR2 YYNGEE. This CDR3 is built from 13 residues. V lost 4 bases and J lost 10, with 12 bases in between.

The sample taken for sequencing was PBMCs or T cells enriched from blood (not recorded which). The chain uses TRBV9 and TRBJ1-6, with D possibly being TRBD1 (5 bases). The TCR originated in a middle-aged man with acute COVID-19. CDR3 loop: CASSPSGVSPLHF. The CDR3 coding sequence is TGTGCCAGCAGCCCCTCGGGGGTATCACCCCTCCACTTT.